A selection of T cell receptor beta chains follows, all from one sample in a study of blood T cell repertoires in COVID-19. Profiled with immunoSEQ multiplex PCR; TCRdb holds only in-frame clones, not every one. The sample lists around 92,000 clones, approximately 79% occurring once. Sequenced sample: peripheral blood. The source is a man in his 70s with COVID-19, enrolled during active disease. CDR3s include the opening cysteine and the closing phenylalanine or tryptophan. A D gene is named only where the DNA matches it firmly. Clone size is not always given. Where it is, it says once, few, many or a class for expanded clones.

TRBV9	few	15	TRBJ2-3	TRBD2	TGTGCCAGCAGCGTAGTCGGGAGGGGCACAGATACGCAGTATTTT	CASSVVGRGTDTQYF
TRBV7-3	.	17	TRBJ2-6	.	TGTGCCAGCAGCTTAACGGGGGCCCCCTCTGGGGCCAACGTCCTGACTTTC	CASSLTGAPSGANVLTF
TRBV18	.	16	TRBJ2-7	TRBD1	TGTGCCAGCTCACCGCTGGACAGGGTGTCAATTGACGAGCAGTACTTC	CASSPLDRVSIDEQYF
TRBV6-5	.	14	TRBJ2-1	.	TGTGCCAGCAGTTACTCAAACAACTACAATGAGCAGTTCTTC	CASSYSNNYNEQFF
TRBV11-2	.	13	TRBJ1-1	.	TGTGCCAGCAGCCCGACAAGGAACACTGAAGCTTTCTTT	CASSPTRNTEAFF
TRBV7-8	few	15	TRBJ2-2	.	TGTGCCAGCAGCTTATTCATCCCGAACACCGGGGAGCTGTTTTTT	CASSLFIPNTGELFF
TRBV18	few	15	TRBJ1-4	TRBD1	TGTGCCAGCTCACCGAGGACAGGGCATAATGAAAAACTGTTTTTT	CASSPRTGHNEKLFF
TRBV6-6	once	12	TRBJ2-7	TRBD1	TGTGCCAGCCGGACAGGGGCCTACGAGCAGTACTTC	CASRTGAYEQYF
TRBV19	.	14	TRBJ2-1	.	TGTGCAAGTAAGATAGCCGGAACCTACAATGAGCAGTTCTTC	CASKIAGTYNEQFF
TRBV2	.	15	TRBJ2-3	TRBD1	TGTGCCAGCAGCCAGCGGACAGGGGGCACAGATACGCAGTATTTT	CASSQRTGGTDTQYF
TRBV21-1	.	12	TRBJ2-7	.	TGTGCCAGCCCTACCCGGGGGGTCGAGCAGTACTTC	CASPTRGVEQYF
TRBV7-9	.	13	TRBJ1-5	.	TGTGCCAGCAGCTTAGTAACCGGTCAGCCCCAGCATTTT	CASSLVTGQPQHF
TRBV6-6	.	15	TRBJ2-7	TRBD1	TGTGCCAGCAGTACTATGGGACAGGGCCCCTACGAGCAGTACTTC	CASSTMGQGPYEQYF
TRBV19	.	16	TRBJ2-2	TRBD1	TGTGCCAGTAGTAGGGACAGGACAGGGAACACCGGGGAGCTGTTTTTT	CASSRDRTGNTGELFF
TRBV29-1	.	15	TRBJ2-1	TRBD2	TGCAGCGTTGAAGAGGGGACTAGCGGAGGAGGTGAGCAGTTCTTC	CSVEEGTSGGGEQFF
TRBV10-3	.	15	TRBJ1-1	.	TGTGCCATCAGTGAGTCAAATGGGCAAATTTCCGCGGCTTTCTTT	CAISESNGQISAAFF
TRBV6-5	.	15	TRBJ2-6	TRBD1	TGTGCCAGCAGTATCGACAGGGCCCGGGCCAACGTCCTGACTTTC	CASSIDRARANVLTF
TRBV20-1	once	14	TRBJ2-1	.	TGCAGTGCTAGTATTAGCAGGCCTCCGGGGGAGCAGTTCTTC	CSASISRPPGEQFF
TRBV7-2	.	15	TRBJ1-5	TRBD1	TGTGCCAGCAGCTTAGCGGGACAGCTCAATCAGCCCCAGCATTTT	CASSLAGQLNQPQHF
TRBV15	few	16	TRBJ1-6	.	TGTGCCACCAGCAGTTTACAGGGCCTCAATAATTCACCCCTCCACTTT	CATSSLQGLNNSPLHF
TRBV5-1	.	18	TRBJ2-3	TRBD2	TGCGCCAGCAGCTTGGCCGGGACTAGCGGGAGTGGGTCAGATACGCAGTATTTT	CASSLAGTSGSGSDTQYF
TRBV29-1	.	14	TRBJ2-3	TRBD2	TGCAGCGTGGGACTTGGGACTATCACAGATACGCAGTATTTT	CSVGLGTITDTQYF
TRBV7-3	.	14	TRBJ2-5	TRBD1	TGTGCCAGCAGCCAAAACAGGGGATCGGAGACCCAGTACTTC	CASSQNRGSETQYF
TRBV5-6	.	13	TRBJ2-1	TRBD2	TGTGCCAGCAGCTCGGGGGGGTACAATGAGCAGTTCTTC	CASSSGGYNEQFF
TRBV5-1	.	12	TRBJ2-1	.	TGCGCCAGCAGCTTAATAGGGGATGAGCAGTTCTTC	CASSLIGDEQFF
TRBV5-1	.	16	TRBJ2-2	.	TGCGCCAGCAGCGTACCTAGCCCCCGTAACACCGGGGAGCTGTTTTTT	CASSVPSPRNTGELFF
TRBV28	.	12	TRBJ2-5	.	TGTGCCAGCAGTTTTTACGGAGAGACCCAGTACTTC	CASSFYGETQYF
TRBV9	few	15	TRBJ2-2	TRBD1	TGTGCCAGCAGCGTCGGGACAGTTAACACCGGGGAGCTGTTTTTT	CASSVGTVNTGELFF
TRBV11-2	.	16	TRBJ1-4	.	TGTGCCAGCCGCAAGGGGGTGGGGGGGCGAAACGAAAAACTGTTTTTT	CASRKGVGGRNEKLFF
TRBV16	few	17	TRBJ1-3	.	TGTGCCAGCAGCCAATCGAGGCCGGATAACTCTGGAAACACCATATATTTT	CASSQSRPDNSGNTIYF
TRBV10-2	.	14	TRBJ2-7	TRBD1	TGCGCCAGCAGTCCGGGACAGAGCTCCTACGAGCAGTACTTC	CASSPGQSSYEQYF
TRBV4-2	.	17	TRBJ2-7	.	TGTGCCAGCAGCCAAGATGGTTCGGCTACCGGAGACTACGAGCAGTACTTC	CASSQDGSATGDYEQYF
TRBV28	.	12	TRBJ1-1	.	TGTGCCAGCACCTACCCGACAGGTCTGGCTTTCTTT	CASTYPTGLAFF
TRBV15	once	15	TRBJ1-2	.	TGTGCCACCAGCAGAGATCGCAGTGAGGTCTATGGCTACACCTTC	CATSRDRSEVYGYTF
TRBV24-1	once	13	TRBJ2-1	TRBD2	TGTGCCTCTAGCGGTTCAACTGGCAATGAGCAGTTCTTC	CASSGSTGNEQFF